Described below is a single TCR beta chain sequence and its context. A multiplex PCR was run with 60 Vbeta primers and 13 Jbeta primers. Produced via immunoSEQ multiplex PCR; TCRdb's table is partial and in-frame only. Of some 90,000 clones in the sample, 55% to 70% are singletons; the top ten hold over 5%. The record originates from a study of cytomegalovirus exposure and HLA in healthy donors. The V gene end was trimmed by 7 bases and the J gene end by 3 bases; junction bases not matched to a gene: 6. CDR1 MNHNY and CDR2 SVGAGI come from the germline V gene (reference sequence). This CDR3 spans 14 amino acids.

This receptor was taken from a boy aged 10-17 years in good health and CMV-seropositive. The sample taken for sequencing was PBMCs. The rearrangement links TRBV6-6 to TRBJ1-1; 9 nucleotides agree with TRBD1. CDR3 DNA sequence: TGTGCCAGCACCCCGGGACAGGGATACACTGAAGCTTTCTTT. Its protein is CASTPGQGYTEAFF.